This T cell receptor (beta chain) was sequenced for a study of blood T cell repertoires in COVID-19. Study in general: Specimens from acute and convalescent COVID-19 originated in the United States, Italy and Spain. Sample material is recorded as cDNA or gDNA derived from T cells, B-cell-depleted T cells, or PBMCs.

Germline CDR1 reads DFQATT; CDR2 reads SNEGSKA (reference sequence). The CDR3 consists of 16 residues. Trimming took 3 bases from V and 0 from J, leaving 15 bases between them. Original processing methods: Amplification with reference gene primers provided the estimates of nucleated cell counts. Some clones are missing from TCRdb's copy, which holds only in-frame ones; the method was immunoSEQ multiplex PCR. Clonal size and the V and J genes are those of that table, whereas D and trimming came from the DNA. The sample comprises fewer than 300,000 clones, about 88% of which are singletons, and over 1.3% rests with the top ten. One Seattle source followed patients from active infection through their disease course.

Sequencing used peripheral blood. The rearrangement uses TRBV20-1 and TRBJ1-5; possible D gene TRBD1, 5 bases. The TCR originated in a human donor with COVID-19, enrolled during active disease. The donor label of this sample is uncertain. The CDR3 here is CSASTSGISSNQPQHF. For the CDR3, the DNA is TGCAGTGCTAGTACCTCAGGGATTAGTAGCAATCAGCCCCAGCATTTT.